This T cell receptor beta chain was sequenced in a study of shared clonotypes between healthy human individuals. Recent vaccinations or acute infections were absent in the healthy HIV-negative adult donors. Once extracted for a subset, genomic DNA was divided evenly among several immunoSEQ plates. Clones were sequenced by immunoSEQ multiplex PCR, and TCRdb holds only the in-frame ones, with some missing. The repertoire includes 1 million to 1.2 million clones, 70% to 85% of them detected once, and 0.89% sits in the top ten. Comment on this clone: Its specificity is not known.

CDR1 is SGHTA, CDR2 FQGTGA, per germline. The CDR3 runs 16 residues. With 1 base removed from V and 1 base from J, the gap between germline ends came to 12 bases. The study, taken as a whole, reports: Between a few donors, naive CD4 clonotypes were shared at a level of around 4.9%.

The rearrangement links TRBV7-3 to TRBJ2-3, with D uncertain. The sequence came from a man between 18 and 29 years old in good health. Some clones in this sample may be carry-over from other donors' samples. The specimen was memory CD4+ T cells from PBMCs. Subset noted: CD45RA-negative fraction. The CDR3 protein is CASSLNSLIGTDTQYF. The DNA of the CDR3 is TGTGCCAGCAGCTTAAACAGTCTGATCGGCACAGATACGCAGTATTTT.